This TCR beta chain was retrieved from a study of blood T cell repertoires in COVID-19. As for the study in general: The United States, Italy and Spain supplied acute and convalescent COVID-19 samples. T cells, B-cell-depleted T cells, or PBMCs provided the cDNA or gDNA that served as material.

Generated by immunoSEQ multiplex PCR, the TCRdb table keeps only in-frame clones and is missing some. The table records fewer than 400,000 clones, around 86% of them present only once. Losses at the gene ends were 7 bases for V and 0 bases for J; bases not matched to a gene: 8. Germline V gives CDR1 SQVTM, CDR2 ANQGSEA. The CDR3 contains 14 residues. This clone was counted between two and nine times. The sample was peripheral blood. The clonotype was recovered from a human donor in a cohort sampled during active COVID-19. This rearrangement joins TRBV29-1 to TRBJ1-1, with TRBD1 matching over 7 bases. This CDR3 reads CSAETGALNTEAFF. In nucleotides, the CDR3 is TGCAGCGCCGAAACAGGGGCACTGAACACTGAAGCTTTCTTT.